The present entry profiles one T cell receptor beta chain with its context. Its target antigen remains unknown. No base qualities exist here, and no much larger clone lies one base off it. The data were obtained in a study of control samples from healthy donors and cancer patients (dated by TCRdb to 2018 to 2021). The CDR3, cysteine through phenylalanine, is 16 amino acids long. Only the CDR3 region is kept as DNA, spanning 48 bases read in frame from base 1. The germline V gene (reference sequence) sets CDR1 to SGHNT and CDR2 to YYREEE. Compared with germline, V lacks 3 bases and J lacks 3 bases; bases without a gene match: 9. Libraries were made using the immunoSEQ multiplex PCR assay. Held by TCRdb, this immuneACCESS table contains in-frame sequences only and omits some clones. Under half of the omission traces to an unresolved V gene where checked; the cause of the rest is unknown. For this sample the table gives 84,000 or so clones, of which around 92% were detected only once. The ten largest account for 15% to 18% of the sample.

The TCR originated in a man aged 25 to 40 in good health. The sample comprised blood. The chain uses TRBV5-4 and TRBJ2-3; TRBD2 matches 8 bases in the middle. The base sequence is TGTGCCAGCAGCTGGAAGCGGGAGCGCCGAACAGATACGCAGTATTTT. Translated, this is CASSWKRERRTDTQYF.